Below, one TCR beta chain is given with its context. These data come from a study of blood T cell repertoires in COVID-19. Study background: Whether acute or convalescent, the COVID-19 samples came from the United States, Italy and Spain. PBMCs, B-cell-depleted T cells, or T cells were the source of the cDNA or gDNA that made up the material.

As processed by the authors: Reference gene primer amplification gave nucleated cell count estimates. Generated by immunoSEQ multiplex PCR, the TCRdb table keeps only in-frame clones and is missing some. D and trimming come from the DNA, and the V and J calls and clone size come from that table. The sample consists of a few hundred thousand clones, 70% to 90% of them appearing once. There are 13 residues in the CDR3. Germline assignment: CDR1 SEHNR and CDR2 FQNEAQ (reference sequence). Trimming removed 2 bases at V and 5 bases at J, with 7 bases between. This sequence joins TRBV7-9 and TRBJ2-1; D perhaps matches TRBD1 (6 bases). Sequenced input: peripheral blood. The sequence came from a man in his late teens or twenties with active or convalescent COVID-19. In DNA form, the CDR3 reads TGTGCCAGCAGCTTACCAGGGGACAATGAGCAGTTCTTC. Its protein product is CASSLPGDNEQFF.